The 20 T cell receptor beta chains listed next were all sequenced from one sample in a study of blood T cell repertoires in COVID-19. Measured with immunoSEQ multiplex PCR; TCRdb has only the in-frame clones, and not every one. The sample gives over 130,000 clones, around 82% of which show up once; more than 7% is in the top ten. The material sequenced was peripheral blood. The receptors stem from a human donor in a cohort sampled during active COVID-19.

V is TRBV6-5 and J is TRBJ1-2; no definite D call. In germline, CDR1 is MNHEY, CDR2 SVGAGI. This CDR3 spans 14 amino acids. V dropped 0 bases and J dropped 8 bases, with 13 bases sitting between them. DNA for the CDR3: TGTGCCAGCAGTTACTCCGGTAAACTAAAAGGCTACACCTTC. Translating gives CASSYSGKLKGYTF.

The chain carries TRBV5-5 and TRBJ1-5; D gene unclear. V was clipped by 5 bases and J by 0 bases, with 12 bases between them. CDR3 length: 15 amino acids. Germline V gene data show CDR1 as SGHKS and CDR2 as YYEKEE (reference sequence). The CDR3 here is CASSDYMNSNQPQHF. CDR3 DNA sequence: TGTGCCAGCAGTGACTACATGAATAGCAATCAGCCCCAGCATTTT.

This chain connects TRBV11-2 to TRBJ2-2; D is perhaps TRBD1 (6 bases). Germline loops: CDR1 SGHAT, CDR2 FQNNGV. This CDR3 is built from 18 residues. Deletions cut 1 base from V and 3 bases from J, with 18 bases between. Written as DNA, the CDR3 is TGTGCCAGCAGCTTAGTCGGTAGCAGGGGAGTTGACACCGGGGAGCTGTTTTTT. Translating gives CASSLVGSRGVDTGELFF.

This clone came up once. V and J are TRBV2 and TRBJ2-3, with a tentative D call TRBD1 (6 bases). Trimming stripped 6 bases from V and 0 bases from J, with 10 bases between. The CDR3 runs to 14 residues. Looked up from germline, CDR1 is SNHLY and CDR2 is FYNNEI. The chain's CDR3 is CASSRTDSTDTQYF. In DNA form, the CDR3 reads TGTGCCAGCAGCCGGACAGACAGCACAGATACGCAGTATTTT.

J is TRBJ1-2 and V is TRBV3-1 (or the pseudogene TRBV3-2); no definite D call. V was pared by 0 bases and J by 13 bases, with 15 bases between. CDR1 is LGHDT, CDR2 YNNKEL, per germline (reference sequence). CDR3 length equals 13 residues. CDR3 amino acids: CASSQDFGRGPTF. DNA for the CDR3: TGTGCCAGCAGCCAAGATTTTGGCCGAGGGCCCACCTTC.

The chain recombines TRBV19 with TRBJ1-4; D is uncertain. Germline CDR1 and CDR2: LNHDA and SQIVND (reference sequence). The CDR3 loop spans 14 amino acids. In nucleotides, the CDR3 is TGTGCAGTCGAGTCGGTTGGGGAGGGCGAAAAACTGTTTTTT. Protein: CAVESVGEGEKLFF.

Regarding this clone: The same CDR3 is also encoded by other DNA sequences in this sample. The chain couples TRBV7-9 to TRBJ1-6, with a weak D call TRBD1 (5 bases). Germline V gene data show CDR1 as SEHNR and CDR2 as FQNEAQ (reference sequence). CDR3 length equals 15 residues. Trimming left V 1 base short and J 3 bases short, with 7 bases between. The CDR3 nucleotides are TGTGCCAGCAGCTTAGGGGGGGGCTATAATTCACCCCTCCACTTT. Its protein product is CASSLGGGYNSPLHF.

This chain links TRBV19 with TRBJ1-2; D is uncertain. The CDR3 spans 10 residues. CDR1 is LNHDA, CDR2 SQIVND, per germline (reference sequence). V was cut by 7 bases and J by 3 bases, with 3 bases left in between. CDR3: CASTHYGYTF. As DNA, the CDR3 is TGTGCCAGTACTCACTATGGCTACACCTTC.

The J gene is TRBJ2-4, the V gene TRBV18, with D maybe TRBD1 (7 bases). This CDR3 has 13 amino acids. Germline assignment: CDR1 KGHSH and CDR2 LQKENI. Trimming left V 3 bases short and J 7 bases short, with 10 bases between. The CDR3 is CASSPQGGNIQYF. The CDR3 DNA is TGTGCCAGCTCACCCCAGGGGGGTAACATTCAGTACTTC.

V is TRBV11-2 and J is TRBJ1-6, with D perhaps TRBD1 (6 bases). This CDR3 has 16 residues. Trimming took off 5 bases at V and 5 bases at J, with 16 bases between the two ends. Germline V gives CDR1 SGHAT, CDR2 FQNNGV. Here the CDR3 DNA reads TGTGCCAGCAGCAGAGGGGGAAACACGAATAATTCACCCCTCCACTTT. This sequence encodes CASSRGGNTNNSPLHF.

V usage is TRBV28 and J usage is TRBJ1-3; the D gene is possibly TRBD1 (6 bases). From germline, CDR1 is MDHEN and CDR2 SYDVKM. This CDR3 comprises 14 residues. V gave up 3 bases and J gave up 4 bases, with 10 bases separating them. The CDR3 region is CASSFRRGGNTIYF. In DNA form, the CDR3 reads TGTGCCAGCAGTTTCCGCAGGGGAGGAAACACCATATATTTT. Using reference TRBV28 and TRBJ1-3 for the parts outside the CDR3, the full variable domain is DVKVTQSSRYLVKRTGEKVFLECVQDMDHENMFWYRQDPGLGLRLIYFSYDVKMKEKGDIPEGYSVSREKKERFSLILESASTNQTSMYLCASSFRRGGNTIYFGEGSWLTVV.

The chain recombines TRBV11-3 with TRBJ2-7; 7 positions match TRBD1. This CDR3 region has 16 residues. V was pared by 1 base and J by 4 bases, with 10 bases of the junction left unmatched. Germline lookup yields CDR1 SGHNT and CDR2 YENEEA. The CDR3 reads CASSLGGRGTPYEQYF. For the CDR3, the DNA is TGTGCCAGCAGCTTAGGAGGCAGGGGGACCCCTTACGAGCAGTACTTC.

This clone was detected once. J is TRBJ2-1 and V is TRBV5-1; 10 nucleotides match TRBD1. CDR1 and CDR2 from the germline V gene are SGHRS and YFSETQ. With 3 bases clipped from V and 2 bases from J, the junction kept 5 bases outside the gene matches. This CDR3 comprises 16 residues. The CDR3 region is CASSWDRGYTYNEQFF. The CDR3 DNA sequence: TGCGCCAGCAGCTGGGACAGGGGATACACCTACAATGAGCAGTTCTTC.

The chain joins TRBV20-1 to TRBJ1-2; the match to TRBD1 covers 7 bases. CDR3 length: 14 amino acids. Germline CDR1 is DFQATT and CDR2 is SNEGSKA (reference sequence). Trimming took 3 bases from V and 2 from J; bases not matched to a gene: 6. The DNA of the CDR3 is TGCAGTGCTAGTCAGACAGGGCCAAACTATGGCTACACCTTC. This gives the protein CSASQTGPNYGYTF.

The chain combines TRBV28 with TRBJ1-2; TRBD1 agrees at 7 bases. Germline-derived CDR1 and CDR2 are MDHEN and SYDVKM. Germline trimming cut 5 bases from V and 5 bases from J; bases unmatched to any gene: 8. CDR3 size: 14 residues. CDR3 DNA sequence: TGTGCCAGCAGTCCTACGACAGGGAATTATGGCTACACCTTC. Translation gives CASSPTTGNYGYTF.

This chain joins TRBV12-5 and TRBJ2-7; no clear D. Per the germline V gene, CDR1 is LGHNT and CDR2 is FRNRAP. The V and J ends lost 3 bases and 6 bases respectively, with 9 bases between them. This CDR3 contains 12 residues. CDR3 in DNA: TGTGCTAGTGGTTTTCACAGAAGCGAGCAGTACTTC. Amino acids: CASGFHRSEQYF.

This sequence joins TRBV5-1 and TRBJ2-5; TRBD1 agrees at 7 bases. The germline V gene has CDR1 SGHRS and CDR2 YFSETQ. J was trimmed by 0 bases and V by 4 bases; bases with no gene match: 9. This CDR3 has 16 amino acids. The CDR3 reads CASSGPGQLYQETQYF. CDR3 bases: TGCGCCAGCAGCGGACCGGGACAGCTGTACCAAGAGACCCAGTACTTC.

The chain couples TRBV27 to TRBJ1-1; TRBD1 aligns across 7 bases. The CDR3 sequence is 16 residues long. J gave up 8 bases and V 2 bases, and 14 bases lay outside the gene matches. Germline CDR1 is MNHEY and CDR2 is SMNVEV (reference sequence). This CDR3 is CASSLQTGEGVLEAFF. The CDR3 bases are TGTGCCAGCAGTTTACAAACAGGGGAAGGGGTCCTGGAAGCTTTCTTT.

The J gene is TRBJ1-6, the V gene TRBV5-4, with 7 nucleotides matching TRBD1. The germline CDR1 and CDR2 sequences are SGHNT and YYREEE (reference sequence). V lost 3 bases and J lost 6; bases outside the gene matches: 9. The CDR3 has 16 amino acids. CDR3 sequence reads: CASSSTGQTPNSPLHF. The CDR3 nucleotides are TGTGCCAGCAGCTCGACAGGGCAAACCCCTAATTCACCCCTCCACTTT.

The chain recombines TRBV19 with TRBJ2-2; D is perhaps TRBD1 (5 bases). The CDR3 is 13 residues long. CDR1 is LNHDA, CDR2 SQIVND, per germline (reference sequence). V lost 5 bases, J lost 9 bases, and 13 bases lay in between. The CDR3, as DNA: TGTGCCAGTAGTTCCTACAGGCCGCGGGAGCTGTTTTTT. Protein: CASSSYRPRELFF.